This TCR beta chain was profiled in a study of memory CD4+ T cells and cytomegalovirus serostatus. The protocol was immunoSEQ multiplex PCR, while the TCRdb copy is restricted to in-frame clones and leaves out a portion. The sample shows 45,000 to 65,000 clones, roughly 78% of them seen only once. Comments on this clone: What it binds is unknown.

The CDR3 is 15 amino acids. Germline V gene sequence: CDR1 MNHEY, CDR2 SMNVEV (reference sequence). V lost 6 bases, J lost 0 bases, and 11 bases lay in between. Single viable CD3+CD4+CD8-CD45RO+ cells were sorted as the memory CD4+ T cells. Study-wide points: Each of 67 CMV-associated TCRbeta sequences occurred in one to five individuals.

The chain combines TRBV27 with TRBJ2-2; D might be TRBD2 (6 bases). This TCR came from an adult in good health and CMV-seronegative. Material: memory CD4+ T cells from blood. The CDR3 reads CASRLRRANTGELFF. The CDR3 DNA follows: TGTGCCAGCAGGCTAAGGAGGGCGAACACCGGGGAGCTGTTTTTT.